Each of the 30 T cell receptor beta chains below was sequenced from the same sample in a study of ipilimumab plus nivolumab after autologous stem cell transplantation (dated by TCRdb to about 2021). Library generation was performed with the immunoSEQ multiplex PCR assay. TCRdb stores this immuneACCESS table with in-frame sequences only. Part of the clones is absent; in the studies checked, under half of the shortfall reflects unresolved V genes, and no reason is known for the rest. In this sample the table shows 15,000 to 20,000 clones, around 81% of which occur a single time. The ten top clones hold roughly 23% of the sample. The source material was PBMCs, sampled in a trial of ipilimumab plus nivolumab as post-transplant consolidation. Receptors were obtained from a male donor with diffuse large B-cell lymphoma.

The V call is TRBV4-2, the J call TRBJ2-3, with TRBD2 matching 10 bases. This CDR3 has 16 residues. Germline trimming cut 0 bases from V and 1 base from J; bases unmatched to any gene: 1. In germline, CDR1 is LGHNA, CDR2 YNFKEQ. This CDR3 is CASSQDLAGGTDTQYF. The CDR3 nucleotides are TGTGCCAGCAGCCAAGATCTAGCGGGGGGCACAGATACGCAGTATTTT.

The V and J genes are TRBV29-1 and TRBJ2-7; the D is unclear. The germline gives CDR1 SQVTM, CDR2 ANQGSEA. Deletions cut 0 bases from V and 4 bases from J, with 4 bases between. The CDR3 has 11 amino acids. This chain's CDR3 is CSVEEVYEQYF. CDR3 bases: TGCAGCGTTGAAGAGGTGTACGAGCAGTACTTC.

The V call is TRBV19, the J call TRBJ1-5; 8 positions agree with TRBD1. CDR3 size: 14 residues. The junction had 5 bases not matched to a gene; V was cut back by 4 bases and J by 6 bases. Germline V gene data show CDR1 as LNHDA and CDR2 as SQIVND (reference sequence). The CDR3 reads CASSNTGGGQPQHF. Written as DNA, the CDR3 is TGTGCCAGTAGTAACACAGGGGGGGGTCAGCCCCAGCATTTT.

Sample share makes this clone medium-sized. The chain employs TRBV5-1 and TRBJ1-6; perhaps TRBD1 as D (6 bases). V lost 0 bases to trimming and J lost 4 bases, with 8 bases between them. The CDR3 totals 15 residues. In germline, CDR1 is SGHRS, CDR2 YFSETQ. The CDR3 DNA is TGCGCCAGCAGCTTGGGGACAGCATATAATTCACCCCTCCACTTT. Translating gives CASSLGTAYNSPLHF.

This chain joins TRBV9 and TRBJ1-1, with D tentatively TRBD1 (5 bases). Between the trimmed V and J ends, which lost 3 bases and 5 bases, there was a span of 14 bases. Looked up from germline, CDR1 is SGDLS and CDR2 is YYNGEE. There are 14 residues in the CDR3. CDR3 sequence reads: CASSEGVPRTEAFF. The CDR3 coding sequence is TGTGCCAGCAGCGAAGGGGTCCCAAGGACTGAAGCTTTCTTT.

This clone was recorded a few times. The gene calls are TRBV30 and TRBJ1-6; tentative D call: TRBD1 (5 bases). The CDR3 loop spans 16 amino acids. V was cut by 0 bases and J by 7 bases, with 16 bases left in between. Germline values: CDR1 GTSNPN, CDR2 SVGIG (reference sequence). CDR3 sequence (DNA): TGTGCCTGGAGTGTGTCCGGGACTGCGAAGAATTCACCCCTCCACTTT. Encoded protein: CAWSVSGTAKNSPLHF. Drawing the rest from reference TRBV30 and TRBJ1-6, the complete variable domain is SQTIHQWPATLVQPVGSPLSLECTVEGTSNPNLYWYRQAAGRGLQLLFYSVGIGQISSEVPQNLSASRPQDRQFILSSKKLLLSDSGFYLCAWSVSGTAKNSPLHFGNGTRLTVT.

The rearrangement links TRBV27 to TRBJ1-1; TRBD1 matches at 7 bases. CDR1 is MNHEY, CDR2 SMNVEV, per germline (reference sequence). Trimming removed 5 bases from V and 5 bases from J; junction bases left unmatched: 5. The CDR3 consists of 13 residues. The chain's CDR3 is CASSRDSLTEAFF. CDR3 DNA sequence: TGTGCCAGCAGTCGGGACAGCCTAACTGAAGCTTTCTTT.

The CDR3 sequence: CASGVPTTGGAEAFF. CDR3 in DNA: TGTGCCAGCGGAGTTCCCACGACAGGGGGGGCTGAAGCTTTCTTT. The gene calls are TRBV28 and TRBJ1-1; 9 bases line up with TRBD1. Germline values: CDR1 MDHEN, CDR2 SYDVKM. The CDR3 is 15 residues long. V gave up 8 bases and J gave up 6 bases; unmatched junction bases: 13.

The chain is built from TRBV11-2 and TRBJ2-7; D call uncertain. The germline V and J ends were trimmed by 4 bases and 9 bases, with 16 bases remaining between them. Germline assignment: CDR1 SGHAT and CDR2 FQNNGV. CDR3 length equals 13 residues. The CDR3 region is CASSSTATALQYF. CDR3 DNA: TGTGCCAGCAGCTCGACGGCAACAGCACTGCAGTACTTC.

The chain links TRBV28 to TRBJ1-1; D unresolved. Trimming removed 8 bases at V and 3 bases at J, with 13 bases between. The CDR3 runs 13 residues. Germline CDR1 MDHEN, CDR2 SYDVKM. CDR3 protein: CASFRDGYTEAFF. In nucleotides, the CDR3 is TGTGCCAGCTTTCGAGATGGGTACACTGAAGCTTTCTTT.

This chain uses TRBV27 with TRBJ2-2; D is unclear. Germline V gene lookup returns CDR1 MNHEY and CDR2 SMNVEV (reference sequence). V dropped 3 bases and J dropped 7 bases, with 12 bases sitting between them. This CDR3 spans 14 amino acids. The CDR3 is CASSLNGNNGELFF. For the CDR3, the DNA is TGTGCCAGCAGTTTGAATGGGAATAACGGGGAGCTGTTTTTT.

The chain's CDR3 is CASSYGTQGETQYF. CDR3 bases: TGCGCCAGCAGCTACGGGACTCAAGGGGAGACCCAGTACTTC. V usage is TRBV5-1 and J usage is TRBJ2-5, with a possible D match to TRBD2 (6 bases). CDR1 is SGHRS, CDR2 YFSETQ, per germline. V was trimmed by 3 bases and J by 5 bases, leaving 14 bases between them. CDR3 length: 14 residues. Filled out from reference TRBV5-1 and TRBJ2-5, the complete variable domain reads KAGVTQTPRYLIKTRGQQVTLSCSPISGHRSVSWYQQTPGQGLQFLFEYFSETQRNKGNFPGRFSGRQFSNSRSEMNVSTLELGDSALYLCASSYGTQGETQYFGPGTRLLVL.

The CDR3 DNA sequence: TGCAGCGTGGGATGGGGGAATGAGCAGTTCTTC. Translated, it gives CSVGWGNEQFF. This chain joins TRBV29-1 and TRBJ2-1; possibly TRBD1 or TRBD2 for D (5 bases each). The germline CDR1 and CDR2 sequences are SQVTM and ANQGSEA. This CDR3 region has 11 residues. The V gene lost 6 bases and the J gene lost 7 bases, with 10 bases spanning the gap.

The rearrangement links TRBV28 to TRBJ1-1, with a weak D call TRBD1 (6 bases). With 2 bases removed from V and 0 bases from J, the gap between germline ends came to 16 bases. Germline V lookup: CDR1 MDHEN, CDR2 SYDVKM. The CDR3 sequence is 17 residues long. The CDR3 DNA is TGTGCCAGCAGTTTAGGTTACGGGGGGGCCATGAACACTGAAGCTTTCTTT. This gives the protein CASSLGYGGAMNTEAFF.

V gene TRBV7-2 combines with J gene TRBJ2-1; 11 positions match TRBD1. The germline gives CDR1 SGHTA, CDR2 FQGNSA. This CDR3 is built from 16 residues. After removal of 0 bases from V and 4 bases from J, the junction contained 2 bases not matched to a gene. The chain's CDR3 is CASSLAGTGGYNEQFF. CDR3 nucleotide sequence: TGTGCCAGCAGCTTAGCCGGGACAGGGGGATACAATGAGCAGTTCTTC.

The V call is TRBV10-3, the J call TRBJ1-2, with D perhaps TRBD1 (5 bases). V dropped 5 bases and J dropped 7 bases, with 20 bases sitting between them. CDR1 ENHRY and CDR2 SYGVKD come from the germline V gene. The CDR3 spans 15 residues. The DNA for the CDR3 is TGTGCCATCAGTACCCCGGGCCGGCCTGGGGGTGGCTACACCTTC. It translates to CAISTPGRPGGGYTF.

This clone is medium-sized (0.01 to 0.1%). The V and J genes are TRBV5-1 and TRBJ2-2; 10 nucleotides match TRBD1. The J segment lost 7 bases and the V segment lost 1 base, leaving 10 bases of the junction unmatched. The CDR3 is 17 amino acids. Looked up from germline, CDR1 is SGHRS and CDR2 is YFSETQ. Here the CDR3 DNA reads TGCGCCAGCAGCTTGACTAAGACAGGGGGCGAAAGCGGGGAGCTGTTTTTT. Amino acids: CASSLTKTGGESGELFF.

The CDR3 DNA reads as TGTGCCAGCCTACCCGGACTAGCGGGGGGGAACAATGAGCAGTTCTTC. Protein: CASLPGLAGGNNEQFF. The chain has TRBV6-6 and TRBJ2-1; 15 nucleotides line up with TRBD2. Germline V gene lookup returns CDR1 MNHNY and CDR2 SVGAGI (reference sequence). J was trimmed by 5 bases and V by 8 bases; bases with no gene match: 7. This CDR3 spans 16 amino acids.

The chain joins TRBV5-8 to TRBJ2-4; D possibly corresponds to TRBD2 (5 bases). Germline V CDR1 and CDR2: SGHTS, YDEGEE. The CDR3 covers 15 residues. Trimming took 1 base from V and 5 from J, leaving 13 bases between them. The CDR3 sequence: CASSLLSGSENIQYF. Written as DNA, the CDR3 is TGTGCCAGCAGCTTGTTGTCGGGGTCAGAAAACATTCAGTACTTC. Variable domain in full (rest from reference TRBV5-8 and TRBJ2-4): EAGVTQSPTHLIKTRGQQATLRCSPISGHTSVYWYQQALGLGLQFLLWYDEGEERNRGNFPPRFSGRQFPNYSSELNVNALELEDSALYLCASSLLSGSENIQYFGAGTRLSVL.

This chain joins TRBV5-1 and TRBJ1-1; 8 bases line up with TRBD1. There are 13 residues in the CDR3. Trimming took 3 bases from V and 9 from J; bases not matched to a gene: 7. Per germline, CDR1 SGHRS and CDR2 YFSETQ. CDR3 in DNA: TGCGCCAGCAGCTCGGGGACAGGCTTTCAAGCTTTCTTT. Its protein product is CASSSGTGFQAFF.

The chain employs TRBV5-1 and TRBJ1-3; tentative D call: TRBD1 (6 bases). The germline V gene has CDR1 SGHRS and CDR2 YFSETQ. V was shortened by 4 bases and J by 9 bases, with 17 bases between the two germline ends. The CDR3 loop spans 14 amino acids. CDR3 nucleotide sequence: TGCGCCAGCAGCACAGAGGGGGTCACTGGCACCATATATTTT. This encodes CASSTEGVTGTIYF.

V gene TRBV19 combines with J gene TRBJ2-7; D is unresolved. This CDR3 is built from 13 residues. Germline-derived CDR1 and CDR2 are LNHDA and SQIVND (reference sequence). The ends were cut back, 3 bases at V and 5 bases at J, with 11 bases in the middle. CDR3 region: CASSMGGFNEQYF. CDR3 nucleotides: TGTGCCAGTAGTATGGGCGGATTCAACGAGCAGTACTTC.

The CDR3 DNA sequence: TGTGCCTGGAGTGCCTTGGACAGGGTAGGAGAGACCCAGTACTTC. It translates to CAWSALDRVGETQYF. This chain joins TRBV30 and TRBJ2-5; 8 bases align to TRBD1. V lost 1 base and J lost 4; bases outside the gene matches: 8. Germline V gene sequence: CDR1 GTSNPN, CDR2 SVGIG (reference sequence). This CDR3 has 15 amino acids.

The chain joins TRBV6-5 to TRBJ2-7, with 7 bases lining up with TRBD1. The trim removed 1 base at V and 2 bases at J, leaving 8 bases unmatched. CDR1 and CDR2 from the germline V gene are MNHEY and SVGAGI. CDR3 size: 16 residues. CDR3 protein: CASSYFEGQKAYEQYF. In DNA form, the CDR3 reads TGTGCCAGCAGTTACTTCGAGGGACAGAAAGCCTACGAGCAGTACTTC.

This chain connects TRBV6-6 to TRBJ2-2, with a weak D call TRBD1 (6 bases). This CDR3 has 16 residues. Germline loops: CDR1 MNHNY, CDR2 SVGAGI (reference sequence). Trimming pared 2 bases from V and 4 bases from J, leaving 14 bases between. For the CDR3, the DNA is TGTGCCAGCAGTTACGTCTCTTACAGGGCCACCGGGGAGCTGTTTTTT. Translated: CASSYVSYRATGELFF.

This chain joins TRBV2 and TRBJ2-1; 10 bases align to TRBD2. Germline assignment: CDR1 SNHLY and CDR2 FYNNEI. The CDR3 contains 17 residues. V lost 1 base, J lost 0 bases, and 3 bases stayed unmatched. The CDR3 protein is CASSEDRLAGSYNEQFF. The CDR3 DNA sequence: TGTGCCAGCAGTGAAGATCGACTAGCGGGCTCCTACAATGAGCAGTTCTTC.

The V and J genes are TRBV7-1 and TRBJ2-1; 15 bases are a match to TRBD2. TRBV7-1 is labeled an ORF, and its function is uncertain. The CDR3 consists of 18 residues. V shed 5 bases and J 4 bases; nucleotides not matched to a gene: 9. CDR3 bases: TGTGCCAGCAGCCCAAAGGGACTAGCGGGGGGAACATACAATGAGCAGTTCTTC. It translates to CASSPKGLAGGTYNEQFF.

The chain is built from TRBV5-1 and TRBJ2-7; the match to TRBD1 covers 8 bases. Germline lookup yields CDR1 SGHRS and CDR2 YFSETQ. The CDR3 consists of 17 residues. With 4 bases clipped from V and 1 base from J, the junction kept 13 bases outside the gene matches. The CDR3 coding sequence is TGCGCCAGCAGCGGGGCGGGACAGGAGATTCGGTCCTACGAGCAGTACTTC. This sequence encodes CASSGAGQEIRSYEQYF.

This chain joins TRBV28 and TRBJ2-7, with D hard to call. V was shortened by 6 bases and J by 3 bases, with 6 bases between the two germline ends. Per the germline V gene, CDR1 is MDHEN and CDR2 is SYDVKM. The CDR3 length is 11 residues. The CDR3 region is CASSDNYEQYF. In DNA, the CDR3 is TGTGCCAGCAGCGACAACTACGAGCAGTACTTC.

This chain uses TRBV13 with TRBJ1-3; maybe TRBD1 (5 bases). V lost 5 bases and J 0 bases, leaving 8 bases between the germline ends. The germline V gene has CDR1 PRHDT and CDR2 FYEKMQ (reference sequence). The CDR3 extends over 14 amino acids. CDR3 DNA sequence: TGTGCCAGCAGCGGGGCGTACTCTGGAAACACCATATATTTT. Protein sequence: CASSGAYSGNTIYF.